These T cell receptor beta chains were read from a single sample in a study of shared clonotypes between healthy human individuals. Assay: immunoSEQ multiplex PCR; the TCRdb copy retains only in-frame clones and omits some. The table includes around 200,000 clones, roughly 70% detected once. Sequencing input: memory CD4+ T cells sorted from blood. The receptors were gathered from a man aged 30-40 years in good health. The CDR3 runs from the conserved cysteine through the conserved F or W. Each record gives: clone size, D gene, V gene, J gene, CDR3 protein, CDR3 DNA. A D gene is named only where the DNA matches it firmly. A clone size is listed for some rows: how often the clone was seen (once, few, many), or a class if it is expanded.

clone_size: .; d_call: TRBD2; v_call: TRBV29-1; j_call: TRBJ2-1; cdr3_aa: CSVVRLARNEQFF; cdr3_nt: TGCAGCGTTGTGAGACTAGCGAGGAATGAGCAGTTCTTC
clone_size: .; d_call: TRBD1; v_call: TRBV11-2; j_call: TRBJ1-2; cdr3_aa: CASSWSRDSNYGYTF; cdr3_nt: TGTGCCAGCAGCTGGAGCCGGGACAGCAACTATGGCTACACCTTC
clone_size: few; d_call: .; v_call: TRBV27; j_call: TRBJ2-1; cdr3_aa: CASRTTRYNEQFF; cdr3_nt: TGTGCCAGCCGGACTACCCGATACAATGAGCAGTTCTTC
clone_size: .; d_call: TRBD1; v_call: TRBV7-2; j_call: TRBJ1-2; cdr3_aa: CASSASSGGSYGYTF; cdr3_nt: TGTGCCAGCAGCGCGTCGTCAGGGGGCTCCTATGGCTACACCTTC
clone_size: few; d_call: TRBD2; v_call: TRBV7-6; j_call: TRBJ2-1; cdr3_aa: CASSLADWLSGGNEQFF; cdr3_nt: TGTGCCAGCAGCTTAGCTGACTGGCTCTCGGGGGGGAATGAGCAGTTCTTC
clone_size: .; d_call: .; v_call: TRBV4-3; j_call: TRBJ1-5; cdr3_aa: CASSLDLSQPQHF; cdr3_nt: TGCGCCAGCAGCCTAGACTTGAGTCAGCCCCAGCATTTT
clone_size: .; d_call: TRBD2; v_call: TRBV7-2; j_call: TRBJ2-1; cdr3_aa: CASSPYPGLAGVREQFF; cdr3_nt: TGTGCCAGCAGCCCATACCCGGGACTAGCGGGAGTCCGTGAGCAGTTCTTC
clone_size: few; d_call: .; v_call: TRBV7-2; j_call: TRBJ1-5; cdr3_aa: CASSSRGGSQPQHF; cdr3_nt: TGTGCCAGCAGCTCACGAGGAGGGTCTCAGCCCCAGCATTTT
clone_size: .; d_call: .; v_call: TRBV5-1; j_call: TRBJ2-1; cdr3_aa: CASSPGVLLYNEQFF; cdr3_nt: TGCGCCAGCAGCCCGGGGGTTTTGCTTTACAATGAGCAGTTCTTC
clone_size: .; d_call: TRBD1; v_call: TRBV9; j_call: TRBJ2-5; cdr3_aa: CASTTGTGGVETQYF; cdr3_nt: TGTGCCAGCACTACTGGGACAGGGGGCGTAGAGACCCAGTACTTC
clone_size: .; d_call: .; v_call: TRBV6-4; j_call: TRBJ1-1; cdr3_aa: CASLRSTNTEAFF; cdr3_nt: TGTGCCAGCTTAAGGTCTACGAACACTGAAGCTTTCTTT
clone_size: .; d_call: .; v_call: TRBV9; j_call: TRBJ2-3; cdr3_aa: CASSVGAFTDTQYF; cdr3_nt: TGTGCCAGCAGCGTAGGAGCTTTCACAGATACGCAGTATTTT
clone_size: few; d_call: .; v_call: TRBV5-1; j_call: TRBJ1-1; cdr3_aa: CASSLAENTEAFF; cdr3_nt: TGCGCCAGCAGCTTGGCGGAGAACACTGAAGCTTTCTTT
clone_size: .; d_call: .; v_call: TRBV9; j_call: TRBJ2-7; cdr3_aa: CASSVERDFSEQYF; cdr3_nt: TGTGCCAGCAGCGTAGAGAGGGACTTCAGCGAGCAGTACTTC
clone_size: .; d_call: .; v_call: TRBV27; j_call: TRBJ2-5; cdr3_aa: CASRIAAQETQYF; cdr3_nt: TGTGCCAGCAGAATAGCGGCTCAAGAGACCCAGTACTTC
clone_size: .; d_call: .; v_call: TRBV5-1; j_call: TRBJ2-7; cdr3_aa: CASSLAPDNSYEQYF; cdr3_nt: TGCGCCAGCAGCTTGGCCCCGGACAACTCCTACGAGCAGTACTTC
clone_size: .; d_call: .; v_call: TRBV28; j_call: TRBJ2-5; cdr3_aa: CASSLRGAQYF; cdr3_nt: TGTGCCAGCAGCTTAAGAGGAGCCCAGTACTTC
clone_size: .; d_call: TRBD2; v_call: TRBV29-1; j_call: TRBJ2-1; cdr3_aa: CSVRSSGVVAEQFF; cdr3_nt: TGCAGCGTCCGATCTAGCGGGGTGGTAGCTGAGCAGTTCTTC
clone_size: few; d_call: TRBD1; v_call: TRBV10-3; j_call: TRBJ1-3; cdr3_aa: CAISESEGADGNTIYF; cdr3_nt: TGTGCCATCAGTGAGTCTGAGGGGGCTGATGGAAACACCATATATTTT
clone_size: few; d_call: .; v_call: TRBV5-1; j_call: TRBJ1-4; cdr3_aa: CASAPQAEEKLFF; cdr3_nt: TGCGCCAGCGCCCCCCAAGCAGAGGAAAAACTGTTTTTT
clone_size: .; d_call: TRBD1; v_call: TRBV18; j_call: TRBJ1-5; cdr3_aa: CASSRGHNQPQHF; cdr3_nt: TGTGCCAGCTCAAGGGGGCACAATCAGCCCCAGCATTTT
clone_size: .; d_call: .; v_call: TRBV9; j_call: TRBJ2-7; cdr3_aa: CASSVDSTLRSYEQYF; cdr3_nt: TGTGCCAGCAGCGTAGACTCCACTCTGCGCTCCTACGAGCAGTACTTC
clone_size: once; d_call: .; v_call: TRBV13; j_call: TRBJ2-7; cdr3_aa: CASSFSKVGEQYF; cdr3_nt: TGTGCCAGCAGCTTTTCTAAGGTCGGCGAGCAGTACTTC
clone_size: .; d_call: TRBD2; v_call: TRBV11-2; j_call: TRBJ2-7; cdr3_aa: CASSITSGRANF; cdr3_nt: TGTGCCAGCAGCATCACTAGCGGGAGGGCTAACTTC
clone_size: .; d_call: .; v_call: TRBV11-3; j_call: TRBJ2-1; cdr3_aa: CASSLAPPPNEQFF; cdr3_nt: TGTGCCAGCAGCTTAGCCCCACCCCCCAATGAGCAGTTCTTC
clone_size: .; d_call: .; v_call: TRBV18; j_call: TRBJ2-3; cdr3_aa: CASSPVADHTDTQYF; cdr3_nt: TGTGCCAGCTCACCGGTCGCGGACCACACAGATACGCAGTATTTT
clone_size: .; d_call: .; v_call: TRBV27; j_call: TRBJ2-2; cdr3_aa: CASSSGAGAGELFF; cdr3_nt: TGTGCCAGCAGTTCCGGGGCAGGCGCCGGGGAGCTGTTTTTT
clone_size: .; d_call: TRBD2; v_call: TRBV10-3; j_call: TRBJ2-7; cdr3_aa: CAISESLAGGPYEQYF; cdr3_nt: TGTGCCATCAGTGAGTCGCTCGCGGGAGGACCCTACGAGCAGTACTTC
clone_size: few; d_call: .; v_call: TRBV5-1; j_call: TRBJ1-1; cdr3_aa: CASSTDLGNTEAFF; cdr3_nt: TGCGCCAGCAGCACCGACCTTGGGAACACTGAAGCTTTCTTT
clone_size: .; d_call: TRBD1; v_call: TRBV7-2; j_call: TRBJ1-3; cdr3_aa: CASSASGGAGNTIYF; cdr3_nt: TGTGCCAGCAGCGCCTCAGGGGGCGCTGGAAACACCATATATTTT
clone_size: few; d_call: .; v_call: TRBV18; j_call: TRBJ1-5; cdr3_aa: CASSPGPVPQPQHF; cdr3_nt: TGTGCCAGCTCCCCAGGGCCTGTGCCTCAGCCCCAGCATTTT
clone_size: many; d_call: TRBD2; v_call: TRBV14; j_call: TRBJ2-1; cdr3_aa: CASSQGGVRGRSSYNEQFF; cdr3_nt: TGTGCCAGCAGCCAGGGAGGGGTGCGCGGGAGGAGCTCCTACAATGAGCAGTTCTTC
clone_size: few; d_call: .; v_call: TRBV6-1; j_call: TRBJ2-3; cdr3_aa: CASSVGGWGDTQYF; cdr3_nt: TGTGCCAGCAGTGTAGGGGGGTGGGGAGATACGCAGTATTTT
clone_size: .; d_call: .; v_call: TRBV18; j_call: TRBJ2-2; cdr3_aa: CATRQRVQDTGELFF; cdr3_nt: TGTGCCACCCGACAACGGGTTCAGGACACCGGGGAGCTGTTTTTT
clone_size: many; d_call: .; v_call: TRBV7-9; j_call: TRBJ2-1; cdr3_aa: CASSFSYNEQFF; cdr3_nt: TGTGCCAGCAGCTTTAGCTACAATGAGCAGTTCTTC
clone_size: once; d_call: .; v_call: TRBV11-2; j_call: TRBJ2-7; cdr3_aa: CASSSIDSYEQYF; cdr3_nt: TGTGCCAGCAGCTCCATAGATTCCTACGAGCAGTACTTC
clone_size: .; d_call: .; v_call: TRBV7-8; j_call: TRBJ2-5; cdr3_aa: CASSFNSQETQYF; cdr3_nt: TGTGCCAGCAGCTTTAACTCTCAAGAGACCCAGTACTTC
clone_size: .; d_call: .; v_call: TRBV29-1; j_call: TRBJ2-6; cdr3_aa: CSVGGAVSASGANVLTF; cdr3_nt: TGCAGCGTTGGGGGAGCGGTTAGTGCCTCTGGGGCCAACGTCCTGACTTTC
clone_size: .; d_call: TRBD1; v_call: TRBV11-3; j_call: TRBJ2-5; cdr3_aa: CASSLTGDRAGETQYF; cdr3_nt: TGTGCCAGCAGCTTAACCGGGGACAGGGCTGGGGAGACCCAGTACTTC
clone_size: .; d_call: .; v_call: TRBV6-1; j_call: TRBJ1-4; cdr3_aa: CASSEAGITTNEKLFF; cdr3_nt: TGTGCCAGCAGTGAAGCAGGAATTACAACTAATGAAAAACTGTTTTTT
clone_size: .; d_call: .; v_call: TRBV5-8; j_call: TRBJ1-5; cdr3_aa: CASSFGGVETPQHF; cdr3_nt: TGTGCCAGCAGCTTCGGCGGGGTGGAGACGCCCCAGCATTTT
clone_size: .; d_call: .; v_call: TRBV5-5; j_call: TRBJ2-3; cdr3_aa: CASSLVGEDTQYF; cdr3_nt: TGTGCCAGCAGCTTGGTGGGTGAGGATACGCAGTATTTT
clone_size: once; d_call: .; v_call: TRBV7-8; j_call: TRBJ2-6; cdr3_aa: CASSHPTFPESANVLTF; cdr3_nt: TGTGCCAGCAGCCACCCTACGTTTCCGGAATCGGCCAACGTCCTGACTTTC
clone_size: .; d_call: TRBD1; v_call: TRBV5-6; j_call: TRBJ2-1; cdr3_aa: CASSLIGTGFYNEQFF; cdr3_nt: TGTGCCAGCAGCTTAATTGGGACAGGTTTCTACAATGAGCAGTTCTTC
clone_size: .; d_call: .; v_call: TRBV28; j_call: TRBJ2-1; cdr3_aa: CASSLGTSFSYNEQFF; cdr3_nt: TGTGCCAGCAGTTTAGGGACATCATTCTCCTACAATGAGCAGTTCTTC
clone_size: many; d_call: TRBD1; v_call: TRBV5-1; j_call: TRBJ1-1; cdr3_aa: CASGKLTGEGNTEAFF; cdr3_nt: TGCGCCAGCGGAAAATTAACAGGGGAAGGGAACACTGAAGCTTTCTTT